Listed below are T cell receptor beta chains from one sample, sequenced in a study of blood T cell repertoires in COVID-19. Clones were sequenced by immunoSEQ multiplex PCR, and TCRdb holds only the in-frame ones, with some missing. The table records fewer than 65,000 clones, about 92% of them present only once. The source material was peripheral blood. These receptor sequences come from a human donor in a cohort sampled during active COVID-19. Each CDR3 is given with its conserved first and last residue. D genes are given only for firm matches. Only part of the rows carry a size: once, few, many, or a class if the clone is expanded.

clone_size	d_call	j_call	v_call	cdr3_aa	cdr3_nt
-	-	TRBJ1-1	TRBV5-1	CASSKSMNTEAFF	TGCGCCAGCAGCAAATCTATGAACACTGAAGCTTTCTTT
-	-	TRBJ1-6	TRBV9	CASSVAGENSPLHF	TGTGCCAGCAGCGTAGCAGGGGAGAATTCACCCCTCCACTTT
-	-	TRBJ2-6	TRBV5-1	CASKRGSSGANVLTF	TGCGCCAGCAAACGGGGTTCCTCTGGGGCCAACGTCCTGACTTTC
-	-	TRBJ1-4	TRBV7-9	CASSLLSGVDEKLFF	TGTGCCAGCAGCTTACTTAGCGGGGTCGATGAAAAACTGTTTTTT
once	TRBD1	TRBJ1-4	TRBV6-5	CASSYSSGQSNEKLFF	TGTGCCAGCAGTTACTCGTCGGGACAGAGTAATGAAAAACTGTTTTTT
-	TRBD2	TRBJ2-1	TRBV29-1	CSVEDNPALAGLYNEQFF	TGCAGCGTTGAAGATAACCCTGCCCTAGCGGGACTTTACAATGAGCAGTTCTTC
-	TRBD1	TRBJ2-7	TRBV5-1	CASSSPTGEPYF	TGCGCCAGCAGCTCCCCAACAGGGGAACCGTACTTC
-	TRBD2	TRBJ2-7	TRBV20-1	CSASGGGNSYEQYF	TGCAGTGCTAGTGGCGGGGGGAACTCCTACGAGCAGTACTTC
-	TRBD1	TRBJ1-6	TRBV9	CASSVRDRDSPLHF	TGTGCCAGCAGCGTCCGGGACAGGGATTCACCCCTCCACTTT
few	TRBD1	TRBJ1-1	TRBV9	CASSLQGDTEAFF	TGTGCCAGCAGCCTACAGGGGGACACTGAAGCTTTCTTT
once	-	TRBJ2-7	TRBV18	CASSPPKGQRLVSPGLEQYF	TGTGCCAGCTCACCTCCAAAGGGACAACGGCTGGTATCTCCTGGCCTCGAGCAGTACTTC
-	TRBD1	TRBJ1-5	TRBV2	CASRRTGTEPQHF	TGTGCCAGCAGAAGGACAGGGACTGAGCCCCAGCATTTT
-	-	TRBJ1-6	TRBV6-5	CASRTRVANSPLHF	TGTGCCAGCAGGACCAGGGTAGCTAATTCACCCCTCCACTTT
-	TRBD1	TRBJ1-1	TRBV28	CASRGGAGSTEAFF	TGTGCCAGCAGAGGGGGCGCGGGGAGCACTGAAGCTTTCTTT
-	-	TRBJ2-7	TRBV12-3/TRBV12-4	CASSLLQSYEQYF	TGTGCCAGCAGTTTATTACAGTCCTACGAGCAGTACTTC
-	-	TRBJ2-2	TRBV10-1	CASRPGRVTGELFF	TGCGCCAGCAGGCCCGGGCGGGTCACCGGGGAGCTGTTTTTT
-	TRBD2	TRBJ2-2	TRBV5-1	CASSAPGLANTGELFF	TGCGCCAGCAGCGCTCCGGGACTAGCGAACACCGGGGAGCTGTTTTTT
-	-	TRBJ2-7	TRBV5-1	CASSSNRVGLYEQYF	TGCGCCAGCAGCTCGAACAGGGTAGGTCTCTACGAGCAGTACTTC